This passage covers 25 T cell receptor beta chains from one sample sequenced in a study of early T cells in non-severe SARS-CoV-2 infection. Using its own MiXCR run on the 5' RACE reads, TCRdb lists one record per CDR3 protein. The data show tens of thousands of distinct CDR3 sequences, with 8% to 9% seen just once and approximately 18% held by the top ten. Material for sequencing was whole blood. All receptors come from an adult who was a healthcare worker with PCR-confirmed SARS-CoV-2 infection or an uninfected control (not recorded which).

There are many counts of this clonotype. The V call is TRBV28, the J call TRBJ1-2, with 10 bases matching TRBD1. CDR1 MDHEN and CDR2 SYDVKM come from the germline V gene. The CDR3 is 16 residues long. After removal of 5 bases from V and 7 bases from J, the junction contained 13 bases not matched to a gene. In nucleotides, the CDR3 is TGTGCCAGCAGTCTCTCCCTACCGGGACAGGGGTCTGGCTACACCTTC. Translating gives CASSLSLPGQGSGYTF.

This clonotype came up many times. The chain is built from TRBV7-8 and TRBJ2-1; a possible D gene is TRBD1 (7 bases). CDR1 is SGHVS, CDR2 FQNEAQ, per germline. V lost 2 bases and J 1 base, leaving 12 bases between the germline ends. The CDR3 has 16 amino acids. CDR3 DNA sequence: TGTGCCAGCAGCTTACCCCCAGGGGGGTCCTACAATGAGCAGTTCTTC. Its protein product is CASSLPPGGSYNEQFF.

This clonotype was counted between two and nine times. The chain couples TRBV29-1 to TRBJ2-3; 7 bases align to TRBD1. Germline-derived CDR1 and CDR2 are SQVTM and ANQGSEA. Trimming cost V 4 bases and J 4 bases; bases outside gene matches: 8. This CDR3 has 14 residues. CDR3: CSVVGGQSADTQYF. The CDR3, as DNA: TGCAGCGTTGTAGGGGGACAGAGCGCAGATACGCAGTATTTT.

This clonotype has at least ten counts. The chain links TRBV5-1 to TRBJ1-1; maybe TRBD1 (5 bases). CDR1 SGHRS and CDR2 YFSETQ come from the germline V gene. The CDR3 contains 14 residues. Trimming pared 0 bases from V and 4 bases from J, leaving 10 bases between. The CDR3 loop reads CASSLVGQGTEAFF. The CDR3 region has the DNA TGCGCCAGCAGCTTGGTGGGCCAGGGCACTGAAGCTTTCTTT.

The rearrangement joins TRBV28 to TRBJ2-7; D call uncertain. This CDR3 has 14 residues. V gave up 3 bases and J gave up 0 bases, with 9 bases separating them. Germline V gives CDR1 MDHEN, CDR2 SYDVKM. CDR3 sequence (DNA): TGTGCCAGCAGTTTTTCATGGAGCTCCTACGAGCAGTACTTC. This sequence encodes CASSFSWSSYEQYF.

This clonotype was observed many times. The DNA of the CDR3 is TGTGCCAGCACCCTGACAGGGAATTTCGCTGAAGCTTTCTTT. It translates to CASTLTGNFAEAFF. V is TRBV28 and J is TRBJ1-1, with 7 bases that match TRBD1. The V gene's germline CDR1 is MDHEN and CDR2 SYDVKM. Trimming took 7 bases from V and 6 from J; bases not matched to a gene: 11. This CDR3 contains 14 residues.

In its sample, this clonotype was seen a few times. This rearrangement joins TRBV19 to TRBJ2-1; possible D gene TRBD2, 5 bases. V was clipped by 4 bases and J by 8 bases, with 27 bases between them. Looked up from germline, CDR1 is LNHDA and CDR2 is SQIVND (reference sequence). The CDR3 consists of 18 residues. CDR3 in amino acids: CASSTPGRGLLLHDEQFF. The CDR3 DNA reads TGTGCCAGTAGTACCCCGGGGAGAGGACTCTTGTTGCATGATGAGCAGTTCTTC. Looking up the rest from reference TRBV19 and TRBJ2-1 gives the full variable domain: DGGITQSPKYLFRKEGQNVTLSCEQNLNHDAMYWYRQDPGQGLRLIYYSQIVNDFQKGDIAEGYSVSREKKESFPLTVTSAQKNPTAFYLCASSTPGRGLLLHDEQFFGPGTRLTVL.

The chain carries TRBV18 and TRBJ1-1; D not resolved. Trimming shortened V by 3 bases and J by 3 bases, and 5 bases separated the two germline ends. Germline V CDR1 and CDR2: KGHSH, LQKENI. The CDR3 is 12 amino acids. DNA of the CDR3: TGTGCCAGCTCACCGACCTACACTGAAGCTTTCTTT. Translated: CASSPTYTEAFF.

The table lists this clonotype with many counts. This sequence joins TRBV4-3 and TRBJ2-1, with 9 bases that match TRBD2. This CDR3 region has 16 residues. The trim removed 0 bases at V and 7 bases at J, leaving 7 bases unmatched. From germline, CDR1 is LGHNA and CDR2 YSLEER. The CDR3 bases are TGCGCCAGCAGCCAAGATCTTGCTAGCGGGGAAAATGAGCAGTTCTTC. This encodes CASSQDLASGENEQFF.

This clonotype was observed at least ten times. The V gene is TRBV6-6, the J gene TRBJ1-2; the D gene is possibly TRBD1 (6 bases). Germline-derived CDR1 and CDR2 are MNHNY and SVGAGI (reference sequence). The germline V and J ends were trimmed by 5 bases and 1 base, with 14 bases remaining between them. The CDR3 extends over 15 amino acids. CDR3 coding DNA: TGTGCCAGCAGTCCCCCGACAGGCATTAACTATGGCTACACCTTC. Amino acid sequence: CASSPPTGINYGYTF.

The sample holds many counts of this clonotype. The chain combines TRBV4-2 with TRBJ2-1; 9 bases align to TRBD1. V shed 4 bases and J 9 bases; nucleotides not matched to a gene: 4. The CDR3 is made up of 13 amino acids. Per the germline V gene, CDR1 is LGHNA and CDR2 is YNFKEQ. The CDR3, as DNA: TGTGCCAGCAGCCTACAGGGGGCGGCTGAGCAGTTCTTC. It specifies CASSLQGAAEQFF.

This clonotype was observed many times. The V gene is TRBV24-1, the J gene TRBJ2-5; 10 bases fit TRBD2. The CDR3 is 15 residues long. V dropped 2 bases and J dropped 5; count of bases not matched to a gene: 4. The germline V gene encodes CDR1 KGHDR and CDR2 SFDVKD. The CDR3 loop is CATSDSSGRGETQYF. CDR3 coding DNA: TGTGCCACCAGTGATTCCAGCGGGAGGGGTGAGACCCAGTACTTC.

This clonotype has a handful of counts. The chain carries TRBV27 and TRBJ2-7, with 8 bases matching TRBD2. The junction had 8 bases not matched to a gene; V was cut back by 6 bases and J by 7 bases. The CDR3 loop spans 13 amino acids. Germline values: CDR1 MNHEY, CDR2 SMNVEV (reference sequence). The CDR3 DNA reads TGTGCCAGCAGGACCGGGGGGGCTCAGGAGCAGTACTTC. As protein: CASRTGGAQEQYF.

This clonotype was recorded many times. This rearrangement joins TRBV12-3 or TRBV12-4 to TRBJ1-1; D is perhaps TRBD1 (6 bases). The CDR3 has 14 amino acids. V was pared by 3 bases and J by 10 bases, with 18 bases between. The CDR3 spells CASSFVVRGAGAFF. The CDR3 nucleotides read TGTGCCAGCAGTTTTGTGGTTCGGGGGGCGGGAGCTTTCTTT.

This chain links TRBV7-9 with TRBJ2-2; D unclear. V lost 1 base and J 9 bases, leaving 6 bases between the germline ends. Germline V gene sequence: CDR1 SEHNR, CDR2 FQNEAQ (reference sequence). The CDR3 extends over 12 amino acids. CDR3 DNA: TGTGCCAGCAGCTTAGTATCCAGGGAGCTGTTTTTT. Encoded protein: CASSLVSRELFF.

The chain uses TRBV27 and TRBJ1-4; TRBD1 matches at 7 bases. V was clipped by 4 bases and J by 5 bases; unmatched bases: 4. Germline V gives CDR1 MNHEY, CDR2 SMNVEV (reference sequence). The CDR3 runs 14 residues. CDR3 residues: CASSWQGVNEKLFF. Written as DNA, the CDR3 is TGTGCCAGCAGTTGGCAGGGGGTGAATGAAAAACTGTTTTTT.

J is TRBJ1-2 and V is TRBV11-2; unclear D gene. This CDR3 has 13 residues. CDR1 and CDR2 (germline): SGHAT, FQNNGV. Deletions cut 3 bases from V and 3 bases from J, with 8 bases between. This CDR3 is CASSFRADYGYTF. CDR3 DNA: TGTGCCAGCAGCTTCCGCGCGGACTATGGCTACACCTTC.

This clonotype was counted only a few times. The chain links TRBV6-2 or TRBV6-3 to TRBJ2-1; D is perhaps TRBD2 (6 bases). The length of the CDR3 is 15 residues. Germline V CDR1 and CDR2: MNHEY, SVGEGT. V dropped 0 bases and J dropped 5 bases, with 11 bases sitting between them. The CDR3 nucleotides are TGTGCCAGCAGTTACTCGGTTAGCGGACACAATGAGCAGTTCTTC. Residues: CASSYSVSGHNEQFF.

This clonotype was detected many times. The J gene is TRBJ1-5, the V gene TRBV28, with TRBD1 as a possible D gene (5 bases). V dropped 5 bases and J dropped 6 bases, with 20 bases sitting between them. This CDR3 contains 16 residues. The germline CDR1 and CDR2 sequences are MDHEN and SYDVKM. In nucleotides, the CDR3 is TGTGCCAGCAGTCCCATATGGGGGGGAGCTTTTCAGCCCCAGCATTTT. Translating gives CASSPIWGGAFQPQHF.

This clonotype has at least ten counts. The chain joins TRBV4-3 to TRBJ2-2, with 11 nucleotides matching TRBD2. The CDR3 length is 16 residues. Germline trimming cut 4 bases from V and 5 bases from J; bases unmatched to any gene: 6. CDR1 is LGHNA and CDR2 is YSLEER in the germline V gene. The CDR3 bases are TGCGCCAGCAGCCCGTATCTAGCGGGAGGTACCGGGGAGCTGTTTTTT. Protein: CASSPYLAGGTGELFF.

In this sample, this clonotype turned up many times. The CDR3: CASSLRLSATGELFF. The CDR3, as DNA: TGTGCCAGCAGTTTAAGGCTATCGGCCACCGGGGAGCTGTTTTTT. The V and J genes are TRBV28 and TRBJ2-2; D is ambiguous. CDR1 and CDR2 (germline): MDHEN, SYDVKM. The CDR3 is 15 residues long. Trimming stripped 2 bases from V and 4 bases from J, with 11 bases between. Full variable domain (outside the CDR3, taken from reference TRBV28 and TRBJ2-2): DVKVTQSSRYLVKRTGEKVFLECVQDMDHENMFWYRQDPGLGLRLIYFSYDVKMKEKGDIPEGYSVSREKKERFSLILESASTNQTSMYLCASSLRLSATGELFFGEGSRLTVL.

This clonotype was detected many times. DNA of the CDR3: TGCAGCGTTGAGGGCAGGGCTGAAAAACTGTTTTTT. Protein product: CSVEGRAEKLFF. The chain joins TRBV29-1 to TRBJ1-4; D might be TRBD1 (5 bases). This CDR3 contains 12 residues. Germline values: CDR1 SQVTM, CDR2 ANQGSEA. Trimming left V 3 bases short and J 7 bases short, with 9 bases between.

This clonotype was seen many times. V gene TRBV6-2 or TRBV6-3 combines with J gene TRBJ2-5, with TRBD1 matching 7 bases. V lost 0 bases and J lost 5; bases outside the gene matches: 15. Germline assignment: CDR1 MNHEY and CDR2 SVGEGT. CDR3 length equals 18 residues. The DNA of the CDR3 is TGTGCCAGCAGTTACTCGGCGTACGACAGGGTAAATACGGAGACCCAGTACTTC. This translates into CASSYSAYDRVNTETQYF.

This chain connects TRBV12-3 or TRBV12-4 to TRBJ1-1; D ambiguous. This CDR3 spans 16 amino acids. Between the trimmed V and J ends, which lost 3 bases and 1 base, there was a span of 15 bases. The CDR3 coding sequence is TGTGCCAGCAGTTTCACCCCCTGGGCCAGGAACACTGAAGCTTTCTTT. This gives the protein CASSFTPWARNTEAFF.

This clonotype has a count of ten or more. The V call is TRBV7-9, the J call TRBJ1-5, with 9 bases matching TRBD1. J gave up 1 base and V 5 bases, and 3 bases lay outside the gene matches. The V gene's germline CDR1 is SEHNR and CDR2 FQNEAQ (reference sequence). The CDR3 sequence is 15 residues long. Here the CDR3 DNA reads TGTGCCAGCAGCGACGGGACAGGGAGCAATCAGCCCCAGCATTTT. It specifies CASSDGTGSNQPQHF.